The source of this T cell receptor (beta chain) is a study of blood T cell repertoires in COVID-19. Data came from immunoSEQ multiplex PCR; TCRdb stores just in-frame clones and leaves some out. Here the sample spans approximately 230,000 clones, approximately 88% being singletons. While infection was still active, Seattle patients were enrolled and then followed longitudinally. The receptor was isolated from a woman aged 25 to 39 with COVID-19, enrolled during active disease. Sequenced: peripheral blood.

The CDR3 DNA reads TGTGCCTGGAGGGTTAGCGGGAGCCCACCAGAGCAGTTCTTC. Translating it yields CAWRVSGSPPEQFF. The rearrangement joins TRBV30 to TRBJ2-1; 9 nucleotides match TRBD2. CDR3 length: 14 residues. Germline-derived CDR1 and CDR2 are GTSNPN and SVGIG (reference sequence). The ends lost 3 bases at V and 10 bases at J; junction bases unmatched: 10.